Listed here are 11 T cell receptor beta chains from one sample, sequenced in a study of cytomegalovirus exposure and HLA in healthy donors. Primers included in the PCR were 60 Vbeta and 13 Jbeta primers. Repertoires were generated with immunoSEQ multiplex PCR, while TCRdb's copy carries only in-frame clones and drops some. The sample contains 170,000 or so clones, 86% of which appear only once. The sample was PBMCs. The receptors were sampled from a woman in her late teens or twenties in good health and CMV-seronegative.

The rearrangement links TRBV27 to TRBJ1-5; a weak D match, TRBD1 (5 bases). The V gene's germline CDR1 is MNHEY and CDR2 SMNVEV (reference sequence). The CDR3 has 14 residues. V shed 5 bases and J shed 6 bases, with 14 bases lying between them. CDR3 residues: CASSIREAGQPQHF. CDR3 in DNA: TGTGCCAGCAGTATCAGGGAGGCTGGTCAGCCCCAGCATTTT.

V is TRBV10-3 and J is TRBJ1-4, with 10 bases identical to TRBD1. V trimming: 5 bases; J trimming: 4 bases; junction bases outside the gene matches: 1. This CDR3 comprises 14 residues. Germline lookup yields CDR1 ENHRY and CDR2 SYGVKD. CDR3 DNA sequence: TGTGCCATCAGTAGGGACAGGGGTAATGAAAAACTGTTTTTT. Amino acids: CAISRDRGNEKLFF.

This clone was counted a single time. V is TRBV6-5 and J is TRBJ2-5; D is possibly TRBD1 (6 bases). The assigned J gene may be wrong: the sequence end matches TRBJ2-7 better. The germline CDR1 and CDR2 sequences are MNHEY and SVGAGI. This CDR3 has 15 amino acids. The CDR3 sequence is CASSYWQGSSYEQYF. The DNA of the CDR3 is TGTGCCAGCAGTTACTGGCAGGGGAGCTCCTACGAGCAGTACTTC.

This chain joins TRBV29-1 and TRBJ1-2, with TRBD1 as a possible D gene (6 bases). V gave up 4 bases and J gave up 6 bases, with 21 bases separating them. The germline V gene has CDR1 SQVTM and CDR2 ANQGSEA. This CDR3 spans 15 amino acids. The CDR3 reads CSVAPEEQGVDGYTF. The CDR3 region has the DNA TGCAGCGTTGCCCCCGAAGAACAGGGAGTGGATGGCTACACCTTC.

The chain couples TRBV28 to TRBJ2-7, with a weak D call TRBD1 (5 bases). CDR1 MDHEN and CDR2 SYDVKM come from the germline V gene. Trimming took off 6 bases at V and 0 bases at J, with 21 bases between the two ends. The CDR3 covers 17 residues. Here the CDR3 DNA reads TGTGCCAGCAGCTACCCCATCGACAGACCAAGCTCCTACGAGCAGTACTTC. Translation gives CASSYPIDRPSSYEQYF.

The gene calls are TRBV27 and TRBJ2-7, with 7 bases lining up with TRBD2. V lost 6 bases, J lost 3 bases, and 8 bases stayed unmatched. The CDR3 consists of 14 residues. The V gene's germline CDR1 is MNHEY and CDR2 SMNVEV (reference sequence). The DNA for the CDR3 is TGTGCCAGCAGGGCCGGGACTACTGTCTACGAGCAGTACTTC. It yields the protein CASRAGTTVYEQYF.

The rearrangement links TRBV27 to TRBJ1-6; possibly TRBD1 for D (5 bases). V was cut by 0 bases and J by 2 bases, with 5 bases left in between. Germline V gives CDR1 MNHEY, CDR2 SMNVEV (reference sequence). CDR3 size: 15 residues. The CDR3 region is CASSLSGPYNSPLHF. CDR3 DNA sequence: TGTGCCAGCAGTTTATCGGGGCCCTATAATTCACCCCTCCACTTT.

This chain links TRBV28 with TRBJ1-2; the D gene is possibly TRBD1 (5 bases). The CDR3 is 14 amino acids. Trimming left V 5 bases short and J 3 bases short, with 13 bases between. Germline CDR1 MDHEN, CDR2 SYDVKM. The CDR3 is CASSHQGLDYGYTF. The CDR3 region has the DNA TGTGCCAGCAGTCACCAGGGATTAGACTATGGCTACACCTTC.

The chain carries TRBV30 and TRBJ1-2, with D possibly being TRBD1 (6 bases). Looked up from germline, CDR1 is GTSNPN and CDR2 is SVGIG (reference sequence). Trimming cost V 5 bases and J 8 bases, with 15 bases left between them. CDR3 length: 12 residues. This CDR3 is CAWEIGTKGYTF. DNA for the CDR3: TGTGCCTGGGAGATAGGGACAAAAGGCTACACCTTC.

The rearrangement links TRBV28 to TRBJ2-2; 7 bases map to TRBD1. The CDR3 totals 15 residues. The germline CDR1 and CDR2 sequences are MDHEN and SYDVKM. V shed 5 bases, J shed 1 base, and the junction held 4 bases outside the gene matches. The CDR3 nucleotides are TGTGCCAGCAGTGACGGGACAGAGAACACCGGGGAGCTGTTTTTT. It specifies CASSDGTENTGELFF.

This chain joins TRBV19 and TRBJ1-6, with D perhaps TRBD1 (6 bases). Trimming took 4 bases from V and 3 from J, leaving 10 bases between them. Germline CDR1 LNHDA, CDR2 SQIVND (reference sequence). CDR3 length equals 15 residues. The CDR3 DNA reads as TGTGCCAGTAGTACAGGGGATGGCTATAATTCACCCCTCCACTTT. It specifies CASSTGDGYNSPLHF.